This T cell receptor (beta chain) emerged from a study of T cell repertoires in ileal Crohn's disease. On the study more broadly: Each sample's TCRB immunosequencing used about 500 nanograms of biopsy DNA.

The time point denotes: inflamed ileum from the surgical specimen. Only in-frame clones appear in the TCRdb table, and some are missing; sequencing was by immunoSEQ multiplex PCR. Of roughly 15,000 clones in the sample, 70% to 80% were seen once. This CDR3 comprises 17 residues. This clonotype was obtained from an adult with Crohn's disease. This sequence joins TRBV1 and TRBJ1-5; the table names TRBD1, a call not compared with the DNA. TRBV1 is marked as a pseudogene. Sequenced: ileal tissue. The CDR3 region is CTSSQDWDRAGHGPQHF. Here the CDR3 DNA reads TGCACCAGCAGCCAAGATTGGGACAGGGCCGGTCACGGGCCCCAGCATTTT.